This entry is about one TCR beta chain. The CDR3 spans 12 residues. Between the trimmed V and J ends, which lost 6 bases and 5 bases, there was a span of 10 bases. The germline CDR1 and CDR2 sequences are KGHSH and LQKENI. The data originate from a study of human T cells and chemical hapten exposure. The overall study: Mainly, slight library volume differences in the pool made TCR yields vary.

Time point denoted: pre-sensitization, week 0. Described treatment: therapeutic diphenylcyclopropenone sensitization with weekly scalp DPC. The authors extracted total RNA from unfractionated whole blood. Original processing methods: A typical sample had some 96,000 TCRs, with roughly 20,000 to 700,000 overall. TCRdb fed the RACE reads into MiXCR, producing one record per CDR3 protein. TCRdb, not the original authors, processed these V and J calls. In the table there are under 200,000 distinct CDR3 sequences, roughly 30% of which are singletons. The chain couples TRBV18 to TRBJ1-1, with a possible D match to TRBD1 (5 bases). The sample consisted of whole blood, taken in connection with sensitization to the hapten diphenylcyclopropenone (DPC). This clonotype originated in a woman in her 30s with alopecia areata. Some clones in this sample may be carry-over from other donors' samples. The DNA for the CDR3 is TGTGCCAGCTCTATGGAGGGGACTGAAGCTTTCTTT. Its protein is CASSMEGTEAFF.